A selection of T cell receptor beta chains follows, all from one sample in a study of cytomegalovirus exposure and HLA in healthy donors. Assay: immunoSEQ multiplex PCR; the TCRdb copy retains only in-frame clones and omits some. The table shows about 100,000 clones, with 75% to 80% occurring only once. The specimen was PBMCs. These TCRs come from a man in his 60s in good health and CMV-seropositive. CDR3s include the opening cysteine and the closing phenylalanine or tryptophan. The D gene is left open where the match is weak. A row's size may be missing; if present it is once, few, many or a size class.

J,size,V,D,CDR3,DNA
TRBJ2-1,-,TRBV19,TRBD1,CASSLRTGRGEQFF,TGTGCCAGTAGTCTACGGACAGGAAGGGGCGAGCAGTTCTTC
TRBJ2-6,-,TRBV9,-,CASSVGLRATGANVLTF,TGTGCCAGCAGCGTAGGGCTCAGGGCCACTGGGGCCAACGTCCTGACTTTC
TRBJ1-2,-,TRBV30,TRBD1,CAFQYDRESEGYTF,TGTGCCTTCCAATACGACAGGGAATCGGAAGGCTACACCTTC
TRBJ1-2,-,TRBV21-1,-,CATRGYGGRGYTF,TGTGCCACCCGGGGCTACGGGGGGCGCGGCTACACCTTC
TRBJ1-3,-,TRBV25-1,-,CASSPFGNTIYF,TGTGCCAGCAGTCCATTCGGAAACACCATATATTTT
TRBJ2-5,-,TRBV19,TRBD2,CASSTIAGGLQETQYF,TGTGCCAGTAGTACCATAGCGGGGGGGCTGCAAGAGACCCAGTACTTC
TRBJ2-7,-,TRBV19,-,CASSVRGSYEQYF,TGTGCCAGTAGTGTTCGGGGGTCCTACGAGCAGTACTTC
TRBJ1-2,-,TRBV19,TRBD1,CASRKQGGGYGYTF,TGTGCCAGTAGAAAGCAGGGGGGAGGCTATGGCTACACCTTC
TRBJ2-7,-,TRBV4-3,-,CASSQDRQGTYEQYF,TGCGCCAGCAGCCAAGATAGGCAGGGCACCTACGAGCAGTACTTC
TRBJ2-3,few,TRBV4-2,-,CASSQQGSDTDTQYF,TGTGCCAGCAGCCAGCAGGGGTCGGACACAGATACGCAGTATTTT
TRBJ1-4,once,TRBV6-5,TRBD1,CASSSRTGTGNEKLFF,TGTGCCAGCAGTTCTCGGACAGGGACCGGGAATGAAAAACTGTTTTTT
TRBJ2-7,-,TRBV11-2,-,CASSSGYEQYF,TGTGCCAGCAGCTCCGGGTACGAGCAGTACTTC